This TCR beta chain was documented in a study of early T cells in non-severe SARS-CoV-2 infection. TCRdb used MiXCR to reprocess the 5' RACE reads, holding one entry per CDR3 protein. The sample lists tens of thousands of distinct CDR3 sequences, about 12% occurring once. There are 17 residues in the CDR3. Germline CDR1 reads LGHNA; CDR2 reads YSLEER. J was trimmed by 3 bases and V by 0 bases; bases with no gene match: 8. This clonotype has only a few counts. The clonotype originates from an adult who was a healthcare worker with PCR-confirmed SARS-CoV-2 infection or an uninfected control (not recorded which). V is TRBV4-3 and J is TRBJ2-5; the match to TRBD2 covers 9 bases. Sequencing was performed on whole blood. CDR3 in amino acids: CASSQDPAGGRKETQYF. The CDR3 DNA reads as TGCGCCAGCAGCCAAGATCCGGCGGGGGGGCGAAAAGAGACCCAGTACTTC.